The T cell receptor (beta chain) described here comes from a study of control samples from healthy donors and cancer patients. The assay was immunoSEQ multiplex PCR, and TCRdb's table has in-frame clones only and misses some. The sample lists tens of thousands of clones; about four fifths were seen once. The CDR3 has 14 residues. CDR1 and CDR2 from the germline V gene are SGHTA and FQGTGA. V was trimmed by 0 bases and J by 6 bases, leaving 12 bases between them. V gene TRBV7-3 combines with J gene TRBJ2-7; D perhaps matches TRBD2 (6 bases). The sequenced material came from PBMCs. The TCR comes from a woman aged 45 to 65 with lung cancer. For the CDR3, the DNA is TGTGCCAGCAGCTTAACGGGACTCTCGGGCGAGCAGTACTTC. Protein sequence: CASSLTGLSGEQYF.